The entry that follows covers one T cell receptor beta chain sequence. This sample was taken from a study of shared clonotypes between healthy human individuals. Study-level information: Those who served as donors were two women and a few men between the ages of 18 and 49.

Libraries were prepared by immunoSEQ multiplex PCR; TCRdb keeps only in-frame clonotypes and omits some of them. Among about 490,000 clones listed, approximately 84% were seen once. The V end was cut by 8 bases, the J end by 4 bases, with 14 bases between. Germline CDR1 is MNHNS and CDR2 is SASEGT. This CDR3 has 14 amino acids. This TCR derives from a woman between 40 and 50 years old in good health. Some clones in this sample may be carry-over from other donors' samples. The chain uses TRBV6-1 and TRBJ1-4; D is unclear. The material sequenced was PBMCs. CDR3 loop: CASDLDGLNEKLFF. CDR3 DNA: TGTGCCAGCGATCTGGACGGACTTAATGAAAAACTGTTTTTT.